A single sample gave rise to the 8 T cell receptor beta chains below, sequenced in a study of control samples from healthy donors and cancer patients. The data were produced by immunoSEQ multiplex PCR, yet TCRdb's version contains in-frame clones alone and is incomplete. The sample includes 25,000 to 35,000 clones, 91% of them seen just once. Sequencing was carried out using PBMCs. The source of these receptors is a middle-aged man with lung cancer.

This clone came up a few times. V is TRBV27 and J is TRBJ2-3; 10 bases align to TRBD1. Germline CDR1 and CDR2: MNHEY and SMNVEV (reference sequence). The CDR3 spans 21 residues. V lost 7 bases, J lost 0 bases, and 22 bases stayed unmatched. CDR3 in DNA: TGTGCCAGCAATAGGGGGACAGGGGCCAGCGGGGGAAAACCTAGCACAGATACGCAGTATTTT. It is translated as CASNRGTGASGGKPSTDTQYF.

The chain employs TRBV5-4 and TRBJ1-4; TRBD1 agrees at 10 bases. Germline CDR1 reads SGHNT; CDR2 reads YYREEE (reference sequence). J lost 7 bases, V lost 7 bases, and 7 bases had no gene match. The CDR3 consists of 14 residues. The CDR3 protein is CASQEDRGLEKLFF. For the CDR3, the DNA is TGTGCCAGCCAAGAAGACAGGGGGCTTGAAAAACTGTTTTTT.

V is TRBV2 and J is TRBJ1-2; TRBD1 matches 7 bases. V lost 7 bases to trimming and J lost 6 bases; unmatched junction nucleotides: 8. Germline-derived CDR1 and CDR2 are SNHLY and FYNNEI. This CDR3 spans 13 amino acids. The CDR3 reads CASTGTDYDGYTF. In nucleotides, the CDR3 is TGTGCCAGCACCGGGACAGACTATGATGGCTACACCTTC.

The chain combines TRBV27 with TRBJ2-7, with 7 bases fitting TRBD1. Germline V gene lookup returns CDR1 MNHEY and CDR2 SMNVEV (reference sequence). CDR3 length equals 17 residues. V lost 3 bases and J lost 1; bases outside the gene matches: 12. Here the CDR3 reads CASSFMWRQGASYEQYF. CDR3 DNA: TGTGCCAGCAGTTTTATGTGGAGACAGGGTGCTTCCTACGAGCAGTACTTC.

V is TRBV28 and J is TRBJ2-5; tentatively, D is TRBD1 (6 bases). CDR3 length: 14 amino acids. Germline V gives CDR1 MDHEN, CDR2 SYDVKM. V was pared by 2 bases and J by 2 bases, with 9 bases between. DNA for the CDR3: TGTGCCAGCAGTTTACCGGGACAACAAGAGACCCAGTACTTC. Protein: CASSLPGQQETQYF.

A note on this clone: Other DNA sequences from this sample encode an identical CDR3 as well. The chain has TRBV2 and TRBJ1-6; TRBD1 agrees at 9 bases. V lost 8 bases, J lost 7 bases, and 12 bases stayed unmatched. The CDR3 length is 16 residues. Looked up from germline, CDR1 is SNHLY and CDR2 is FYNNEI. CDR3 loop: CASRGGGTGRNSPLHF. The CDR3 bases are TGTGCCAGCCGCGGGGGGGGGACAGGGCGAAATTCACCCCTCCACTTT.

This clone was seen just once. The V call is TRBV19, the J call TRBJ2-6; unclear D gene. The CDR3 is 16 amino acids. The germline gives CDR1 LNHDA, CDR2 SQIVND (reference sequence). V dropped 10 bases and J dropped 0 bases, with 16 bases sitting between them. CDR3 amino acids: CATDAKTISGANVLTF. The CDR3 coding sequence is TGTGCCACCGACGCCAAAACAATCTCTGGGGCCAACGTCCTGACTTTC.

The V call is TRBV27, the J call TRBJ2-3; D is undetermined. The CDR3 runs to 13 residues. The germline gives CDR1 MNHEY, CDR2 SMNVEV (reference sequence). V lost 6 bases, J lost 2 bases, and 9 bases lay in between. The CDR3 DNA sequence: TGTGCCAGCAGACCCACGTCCACAGATACGCAGTATTTT. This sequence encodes CASRPTSTDTQYF.